Sequencing of this TCR beta chain was carried out in a study of cytomegalovirus exposure and HLA in healthy donors. With 60 Vbeta and 13 Jbeta primers, the PCR was carried out. Assay used: immunoSEQ multiplex PCR; TCRdb lists only in-frame clones, some missing. The sample has around 210,000 clones; around 77% are singletons. The clonotype comes from a woman younger than 45 in good health and CMV-seronegative. Sequencing was carried out using PBMCs.

This CDR3 reads CASSELGLAAVAKNIQYF. The CDR3 nucleotides are TGTGCCAGCAGTGAACTGGGCCTAGCGGCAGTAGCCAAAAACATTCAGTACTTC. The chain employs TRBV6-1 and TRBJ2-4; 7 bases fit TRBD2. The V segment lost 2 bases and the J segment 0 bases; nucleotides outside the gene matches: 10. From germline, CDR1 is MNHNS and CDR2 SASEGT. CDR3 length equals 18 residues.